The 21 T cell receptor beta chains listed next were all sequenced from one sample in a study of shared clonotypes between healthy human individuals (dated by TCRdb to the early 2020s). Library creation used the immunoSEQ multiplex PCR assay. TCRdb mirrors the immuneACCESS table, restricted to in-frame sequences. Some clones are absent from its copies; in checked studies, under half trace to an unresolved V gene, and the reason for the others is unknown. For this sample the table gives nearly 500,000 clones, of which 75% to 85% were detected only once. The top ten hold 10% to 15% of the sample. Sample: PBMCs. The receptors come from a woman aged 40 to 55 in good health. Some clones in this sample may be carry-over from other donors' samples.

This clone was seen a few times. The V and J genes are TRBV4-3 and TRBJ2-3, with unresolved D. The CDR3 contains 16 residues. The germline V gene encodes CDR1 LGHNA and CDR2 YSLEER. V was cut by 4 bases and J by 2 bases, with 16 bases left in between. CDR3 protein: CASSPLASGPTDTQYF. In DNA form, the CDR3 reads TGCGCCAGCAGCCCCTTGGCTTCCGGACCCACAGATACGCAGTATTTT.

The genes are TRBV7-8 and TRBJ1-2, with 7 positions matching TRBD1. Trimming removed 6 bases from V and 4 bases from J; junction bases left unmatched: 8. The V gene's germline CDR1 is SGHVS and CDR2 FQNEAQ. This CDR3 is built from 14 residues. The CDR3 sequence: CASSPAGGFYGYTF. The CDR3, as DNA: TGTGCCAGCAGTCCAGCAGGGGGATTCTATGGCTACACCTTC.

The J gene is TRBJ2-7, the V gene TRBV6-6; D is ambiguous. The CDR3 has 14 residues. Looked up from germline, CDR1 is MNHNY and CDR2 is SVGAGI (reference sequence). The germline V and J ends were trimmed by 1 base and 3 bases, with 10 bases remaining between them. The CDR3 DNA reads TGTGCCAGCAGTTACTGGCAGGCCGACTACGAGCAGTACTTC. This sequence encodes CASSYWQADYEQYF.

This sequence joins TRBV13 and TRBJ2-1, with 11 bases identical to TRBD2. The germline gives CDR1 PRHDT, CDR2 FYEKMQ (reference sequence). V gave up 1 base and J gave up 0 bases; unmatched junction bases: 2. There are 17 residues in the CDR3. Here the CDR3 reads CASSLATSGSSYNEQFF. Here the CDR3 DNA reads TGTGCCAGCAGCTTAGCAACTAGCGGGAGCTCCTACAATGAGCAGTTCTTC.

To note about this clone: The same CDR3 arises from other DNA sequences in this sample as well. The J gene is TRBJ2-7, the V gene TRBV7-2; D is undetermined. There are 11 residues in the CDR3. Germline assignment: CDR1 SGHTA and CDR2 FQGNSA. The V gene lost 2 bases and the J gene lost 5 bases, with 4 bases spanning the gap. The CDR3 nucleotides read TGTGCCAGCAGCTTAATTCACGAGCAGTACTTC. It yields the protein CASSLIHEQYF.

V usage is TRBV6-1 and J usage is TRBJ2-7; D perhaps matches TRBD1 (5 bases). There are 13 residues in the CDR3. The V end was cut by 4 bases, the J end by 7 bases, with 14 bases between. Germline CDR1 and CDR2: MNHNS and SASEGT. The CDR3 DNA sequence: TGTGCCAGCAGTGTGACAGATTCAGGTGAGCAGTACTTC. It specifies CASSVTDSGEQYF.

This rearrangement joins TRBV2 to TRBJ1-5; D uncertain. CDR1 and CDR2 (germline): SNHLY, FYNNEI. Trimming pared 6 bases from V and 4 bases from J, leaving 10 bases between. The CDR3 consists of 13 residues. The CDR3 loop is CASSDILNQPQHF. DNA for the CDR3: TGTGCCAGCAGCGACATACTTAATCAGCCCCAGCATTTT.

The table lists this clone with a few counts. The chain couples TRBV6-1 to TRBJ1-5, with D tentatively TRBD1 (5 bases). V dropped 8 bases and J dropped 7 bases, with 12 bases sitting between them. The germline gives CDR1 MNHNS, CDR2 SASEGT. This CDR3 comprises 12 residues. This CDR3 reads CASLSGDQPQHF. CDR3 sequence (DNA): TGTGCCAGCCTGTCCGGGGACCAGCCCCAGCATTTT.

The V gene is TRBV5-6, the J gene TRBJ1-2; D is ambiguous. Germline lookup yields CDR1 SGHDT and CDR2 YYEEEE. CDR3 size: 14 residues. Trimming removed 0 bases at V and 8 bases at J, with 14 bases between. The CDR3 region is CASSLADLGGGYTF. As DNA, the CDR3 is TGTGCCAGCAGCTTGGCCGATCTTGGAGGGGGCTACACCTTC.

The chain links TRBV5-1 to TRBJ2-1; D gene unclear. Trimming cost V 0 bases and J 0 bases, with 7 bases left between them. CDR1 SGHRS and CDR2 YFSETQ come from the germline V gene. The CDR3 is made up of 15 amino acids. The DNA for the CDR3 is TGCGCCAGCAGCTTGGCTAGGAGCTCCTACAATGAGCAGTTCTTC. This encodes CASSLARSSYNEQFF. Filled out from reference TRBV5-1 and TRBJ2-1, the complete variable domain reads KAGVTQTPRYLIKTRGQQVTLSCSPISGHRSVSWYQQTPGQGLQFLFEYFSETQRNKGNFPGRFSGRQFSNSRSEMNVSTLELGDSALYLCASSLARSSYNEQFFGPGTRLTVL.

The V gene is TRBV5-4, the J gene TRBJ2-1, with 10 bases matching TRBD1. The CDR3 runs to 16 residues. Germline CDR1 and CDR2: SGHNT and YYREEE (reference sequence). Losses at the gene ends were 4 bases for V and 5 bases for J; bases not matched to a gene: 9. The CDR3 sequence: CASSPPGTGVDNEQFF. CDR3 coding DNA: TGTGCCAGCAGCCCACCGGGGACAGGGGTTGACAATGAGCAGTTCTTC.

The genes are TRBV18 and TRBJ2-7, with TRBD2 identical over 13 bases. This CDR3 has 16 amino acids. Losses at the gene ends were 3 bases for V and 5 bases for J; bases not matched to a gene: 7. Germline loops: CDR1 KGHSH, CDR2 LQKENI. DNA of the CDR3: TGTGCCAGCTCACCCTTGACTAGCGGGAGGTCCAACGAGCAGTACTTC. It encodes CASSPLTSGRSNEQYF.

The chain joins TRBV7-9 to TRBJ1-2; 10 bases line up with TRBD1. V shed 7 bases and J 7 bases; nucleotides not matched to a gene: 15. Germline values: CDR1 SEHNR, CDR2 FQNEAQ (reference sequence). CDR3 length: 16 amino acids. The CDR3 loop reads CASTTDRGPIPGGYTF. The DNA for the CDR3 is TGTGCCAGCACCACTGACAGGGGGCCTATTCCAGGTGGCTACACCTTC.

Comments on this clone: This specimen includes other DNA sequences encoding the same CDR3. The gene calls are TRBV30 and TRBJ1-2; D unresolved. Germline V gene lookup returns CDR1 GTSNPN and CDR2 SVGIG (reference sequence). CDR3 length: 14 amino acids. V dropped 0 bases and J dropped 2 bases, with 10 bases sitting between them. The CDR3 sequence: CAWSVLGRNYGYTF. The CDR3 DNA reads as TGTGCCTGGAGTGTACTGGGGAGAAACTATGGCTACACCTTC.

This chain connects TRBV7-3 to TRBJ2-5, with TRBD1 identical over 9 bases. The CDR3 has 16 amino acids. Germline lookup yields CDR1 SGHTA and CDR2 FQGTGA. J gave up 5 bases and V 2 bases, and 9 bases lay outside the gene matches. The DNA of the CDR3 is TGTGCCAGCAGCTTACTGGGGACAGGGTCGGTGGAGACCCAGTACTTC. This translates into CASSLLGTGSVETQYF.

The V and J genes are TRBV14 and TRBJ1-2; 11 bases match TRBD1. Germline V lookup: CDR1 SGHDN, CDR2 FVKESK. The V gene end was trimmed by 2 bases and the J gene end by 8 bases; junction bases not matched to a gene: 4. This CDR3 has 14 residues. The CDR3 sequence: CASSQWTGGVGYTF. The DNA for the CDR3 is TGTGCCAGCAGCCAATGGACAGGGGGCGTAGGCTACACCTTC. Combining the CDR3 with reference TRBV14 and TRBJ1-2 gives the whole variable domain EAGVTQFPSHSVIEKGQTVTLRCDPISGHDNLYWYRRVMGKEIKFLLHFVKESKQDESGMPNNRFLAERTGGTYSTLKVQPAELEDSGVYFCASSQWTGGVGYTFGSGTRLTVV.

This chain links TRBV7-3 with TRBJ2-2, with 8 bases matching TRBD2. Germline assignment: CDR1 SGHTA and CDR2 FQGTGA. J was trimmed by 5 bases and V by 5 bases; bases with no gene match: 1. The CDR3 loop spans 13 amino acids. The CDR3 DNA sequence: TGTGCCAGCAGCGGGACTAGAACCGGGGAGCTGTTTTTT. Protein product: CASSGTRTGELFF.

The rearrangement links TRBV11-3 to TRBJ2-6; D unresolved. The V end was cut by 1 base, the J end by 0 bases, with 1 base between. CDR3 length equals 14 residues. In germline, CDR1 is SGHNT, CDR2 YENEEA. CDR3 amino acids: CASSLGSGANVLTF. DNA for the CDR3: TGTGCCAGCAGCTTAGGCTCTGGGGCCAACGTCCTGACTTTC.

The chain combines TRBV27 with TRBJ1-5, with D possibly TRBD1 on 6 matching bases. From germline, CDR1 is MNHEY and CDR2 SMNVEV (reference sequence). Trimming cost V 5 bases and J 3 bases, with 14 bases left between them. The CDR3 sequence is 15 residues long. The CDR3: CASSPSQGLNQPQHF. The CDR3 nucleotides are TGTGCCAGCAGTCCATCACAGGGTCTCAATCAGCCCCAGCATTTT.

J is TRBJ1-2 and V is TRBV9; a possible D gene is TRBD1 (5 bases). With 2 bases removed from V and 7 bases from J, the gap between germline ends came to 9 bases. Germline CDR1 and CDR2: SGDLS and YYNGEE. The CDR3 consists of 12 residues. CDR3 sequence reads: CASSVPGGGYTF. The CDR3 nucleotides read TGTGCCAGCAGCGTCCCGGGGGGTGGCTACACCTTC.

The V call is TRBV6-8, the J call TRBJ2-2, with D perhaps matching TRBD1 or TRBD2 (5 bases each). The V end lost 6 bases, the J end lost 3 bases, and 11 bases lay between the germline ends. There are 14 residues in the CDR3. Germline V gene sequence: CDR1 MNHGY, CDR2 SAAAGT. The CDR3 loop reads CASRSGTDTGELFF. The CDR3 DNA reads TGTGCCAGCAGGTCAGGGACGGACACCGGGGAGCTGTTTTTT.